This TCR beta chain came from a study of CD8 T cells in ankylosing spondylitis. Study-level findings and limits: Several highly homologous variants made up a TCR beta motif that seemed to typify ankylosing spondylitis blood. Reportedly, significant enrichment of disease-linked clones occurred in matched ankylosing spondylitis synovial fluid.

TCRdb used MiXCR to reprocess the 5' RACE reads, holding one entry per CDR3 protein. The data hold about 390,000 distinct CDR3 sequences, with more than 20% observed a single time. As concerns this clonotype: What it binds is unknown.

Germline trimming cut 6 bases from V and 4 bases from J; bases unmatched to any gene: 6. The CDR3 sequence is 15 residues long. From germline, CDR1 is MNHNS and CDR2 SASEGT. Sequencing was carried out using blood, either unsorted or a sorted T cell fraction (not recorded which). The TCR sequence derives from a male donor with ankylosing spondylitis. The V and J genes are TRBV6-1 and TRBJ1-2, with 12 bases fitting TRBD1. The chain's CDR3 is CASRRDRGQIYGYTF. Here the CDR3 DNA reads TGTGCCAGCAGACGGGACAGGGGGCAGATCTATGGCTACACCTTC.